This T cell receptor (beta chain) was captured by sequencing in a study of cytomegalovirus exposure and HLA in healthy donors. The CDR3 runs to 17 residues. The ends were cut back, 5 bases at V and 2 bases at J, with 22 bases in the middle. The germline CDR1 and CDR2 sequences are SGHTA and FQGNSA. As to this clone: Its matching antigen is unknown.

General study results and limits: In an earlier analysis, productive rearrangement rates for most beta V segments clustered near 87% or 30%. As a later analysis revealed, the rate of TCR association differed by HLA locus, with DRB1 most and HLA-C fewest. Within the data, a cluster of highly shared sequence variants was likely a sequencing artifact.

Primers: 60 Vbeta forward and 13 Jbeta reverse. Profiled with immunoSEQ multiplex PCR; TCRdb holds only in-frame clones, not every one. The sample lists about 93,000 clones, under 85% occurring once. All donors participated as healthy donors of bone marrow. The chain uses TRBV7-2 and TRBJ2-7; D may be TRBD2 (6 bases). Material for sequencing was PBMCs. This TCR was recovered from a woman aged 40 to 55 in good health and CMV-seronegative. The CDR3 region is CASSPWRKAGPAYEQYF. The DNA of the CDR3 is TGTGCCAGCAGCCCCTGGAGAAAGGCGGGGCCCGCCTACGAGCAGTACTTC.